A single sample is the source of the 5 T cell receptor beta chains below, sequenced in a study of blood T cell repertoires in COVID-19. Sequenced by immunoSEQ multiplex PCR; TCRdb stores in-frame clones only, minus some. The sample carries about 50,000 clones, around 84% recorded once. Sequenced material: peripheral blood. The receptors here all came from a woman aged 80 or over with COVID-19, enrolled during active disease.

The chain uses TRBV4-2 and TRBJ2-7; a possible D gene is TRBD1 (6 bases). Trimming took 1 base from V and 6 from J, leaving 10 bases between them. CDR1 LGHNA and CDR2 YNFKEQ come from the germline V gene. CDR3 length: 13 residues. The CDR3 DNA reads as TGTGCCAGCAGCCAAGTTGGGGGCTCCGAGCAGTACTTC. Translating gives CASSQVGGSEQYF.

The chain links TRBV18 to TRBJ2-1; 11 bases match TRBD2. The length of the CDR3 is 16 residues. CDR1 is KGHSH, CDR2 LQKENI, per germline. The V and J ends lost 0 bases and 12 bases, in that order; junction bases with no gene match: 10. CDR3 nucleotide sequence: TGTGCCAGCTCACCACCACAACTAGCGGGGGCCCGGGGGCAGTTCTTC. Amino acid sequence: CASSPPQLAGARGQFF.

V gene TRBV6-5 combines with J gene TRBJ1-6, with D unclear. V was trimmed by 1 base and J by 7 bases, leaving 8 bases between them. The CDR3 spans 14 residues. The germline V gene encodes CDR1 MNHEY and CDR2 SVGAGI. This CDR3 is CASSYLRGNSPLHF. The CDR3 coding sequence is TGTGCCAGCAGTTACTTACGGGGAAATTCACCCCTCCACTTT.

This chain uses TRBV2 with TRBJ1-1; no reliable D call. The V gene's germline CDR1 is SNHLY and CDR2 FYNNEI. With 3 bases removed from V and 1 base from J, the gap between germline ends came to 6 bases. The CDR3 consists of 13 residues. The CDR3 sequence: CASSDTGNTEAFF. The CDR3 nucleotides are TGTGCCAGCAGTGATACGGGGAACACTGAAGCTTTCTTT.

V usage is TRBV3-1 (or the pseudogene TRBV3-2) and J usage is TRBJ1-6; D is perhaps TRBD1 (5 bases). Germline CDR1 reads LGHDT; CDR2 reads YNNKEL (reference sequence). With 4 bases removed from V and 12 bases from J, the gap between germline ends came to 13 bases. The CDR3 is 13 amino acids. CDR3 residues: CASSPTTGLPLHF. In DNA form, the CDR3 reads TGTGCCAGCAGCCCCACCACGGGACTACCCCTCCACTTT.